The 14 T cell receptor beta chains below were found in one sample sequenced in a study of Ad26.COV2.S vaccination and SARS-CoV-2 variants. The treatment here: roughly 20 received Ad26.COV2.S at low or high dose, single or two shots; about 5 received placebo; per-sample allocation not given. Day 63 following the first vaccine or placebo injection was when the samples were taken. Only in-frame clones appear in the TCRdb table, and some are missing; sequencing was by immunoSEQ multiplex PCR. The table lists hundreds of thousands of clones, approximately 90% of them singletons. The sample consisted of peripheral blood, taken in a trial of Ad26.COV2.S vaccine versus placebo. The receptors shown here come from a person aged 18-60 years who received the Ad26.COV2.S COVID-19 vaccine or a placebo.

The chain joins TRBV4-3 to TRBJ2-1; perhaps TRBD2 as D (6 bases). CDR3 length: 16 amino acids. The ends were cut back, 1 base at V and 5 bases at J, with 15 bases in the middle. Germline V lookup: CDR1 LGHNA, CDR2 YSLEER. Here the CDR3 reads CASSQGRLATHNEQFF. CDR3 sequence (DNA): TGCGCCAGCAGCCAAGGGCGCCTAGCGACCCACAATGAGCAGTTCTTC.

The CDR3 loop is CASSRRQGDSGANVLTF. As DNA, the CDR3 is TGCGCCAGCAGCCGGAGGCAGGGAGACTCTGGGGCCAACGTCCTGACTTTC. The chain is built from TRBV5-1 and TRBJ2-6, with D perhaps being TRBD1 or TRBD2 (5 bases each). In germline, CDR1 is SGHRS, CDR2 YFSETQ. This CDR3 is 17 amino acids long. V gave up 4 bases and J gave up 0 bases, with 14 bases separating them.

The chain uses TRBV5-1 and TRBJ2-7; 9 bases fit TRBD1. The CDR3 runs 15 residues. In germline, CDR1 is SGHRS, CDR2 YFSETQ. The V and J ends lost 2 bases and 2 bases, in that order; junction bases with no gene match: 5. CDR3 sequence reads: CASSFGTGHTYEQYF. The DNA of the CDR3 is TGCGCCAGCAGCTTTGGGACAGGGCACACCTACGAGCAGTACTTC.

The rearrangement links TRBV4-1 to TRBJ2-1; TRBD2 might be the D (5 bases). The V and J ends lost 1 base and 0 bases respectively, with 10 bases between them. Looked up from germline, CDR1 is MGHRA and CDR2 is YSYEKL. The CDR3 extends over 16 amino acids. The CDR3 DNA is TGCGCCAGCAGCCAAGCTGCGGGTTACTCCTACAATGAGCAGTTCTTC. Its protein is CASSQAAGYSYNEQFF.

This chain uses TRBV13 with TRBJ1-1, with 8 positions matching TRBD1. This CDR3 has 16 residues. Germline CDR1 and CDR2: PRHDT and FYEKMQ (reference sequence). With V trimmed by 2 bases and J by 4 bases, 9 bases remained unmatched. DNA of the CDR3: TGTGCCAGCAGCTTAAGGTCAGGGGGCTCGGGCACTGAAGCTTTCTTT. Residues: CASSLRSGGSGTEAFF.

This clone occurred a few times. This chain connects TRBV27 to TRBJ2-1; no firm D call. V lost 1 base, J lost 0 bases, and 7 bases lay in between. The CDR3 contains 15 residues. Germline loops: CDR1 MNHEY, CDR2 SMNVEV (reference sequence). The CDR3 reads CASSLYLSSYNEQFF. In nucleotides, the CDR3 is TGTGCCAGCAGTTTATACCTCAGCTCCTACAATGAGCAGTTCTTC.

The chain employs TRBV7-3 and TRBJ1-4, with 11 bases matching TRBD1. The J segment lost 6 bases and the V segment lost 5 bases, leaving 11 bases of the junction unmatched. From germline, CDR1 is SGHTA and CDR2 FQGTGA. The length of the CDR3 is 17 residues. CDR3 protein: CASSPGRTGGAHEKLFF. CDR3 sequence (DNA): TGTGCCAGCAGCCCAGGGAGGACAGGGGGCGCCCATGAAAAACTGTTTTTT.

There are a few counts of this clone. CDR3 region: CASSLAGNSGIQFF. Written as DNA, the CDR3 is TGCGCCAGCAGCTTGGCCGGTAATAGCGGGATTCAGTTCTTC. The chain employs TRBV5-1 and TRBJ2-1; 8 nucleotides agree with TRBD2. The CDR3 consists of 14 residues. Looked up from germline, CDR1 is SGHRS and CDR2 is YFSETQ. V was clipped by 0 bases and J by 13 bases; unmatched bases: 9.

V is TRBV13 and J is TRBJ2-7; D is unresolved. The CDR3 loop spans 13 amino acids. Germline-derived CDR1 and CDR2 are PRHDT and FYEKMQ (reference sequence). V was clipped by 2 bases and J by 0 bases, with 5 bases between them. CDR3 in DNA: TGTGCCAGCAGCTTACCAAGCTCCTACGAGCAGTACTTC. This translates into CASSLPSSYEQYF.

V and J are TRBV6-2 or TRBV6-3 and TRBJ1-5, with D unclear. Germline V CDR1 and CDR2: MNHEY, SVGEGT. The CDR3 sequence is 14 residues long. Between the trimmed V and J ends, which lost 4 bases and 6 bases, there was a span of 13 bases. The CDR3 loop reads CASSWTMGSQPQHF. In nucleotides, the CDR3 is TGTGCCAGCAGTTGGACTATGGGAAGTCAGCCCCAGCATTTT.

This CDR3 reads CASSLLGGSNQPQHF. CDR3 in DNA: TGTGCCAGCAGCTTATTAGGGGGTTCAAATCAGCCCCAGCATTTT. The gene calls are TRBV7-2 and TRBJ1-5; the D gene is possibly TRBD1 (6 bases). Trimming stripped 2 bases from V and 4 bases from J, with 12 bases between. CDR1 and CDR2 (germline): SGHTA, FQGNSA. The CDR3 has 15 amino acids.

The V gene is TRBV6-2 or TRBV6-3, the J gene TRBJ2-5, with D possibly being TRBD1 (6 bases). The V gene lost 5 bases and the J gene lost 5 bases, with 15 bases spanning the gap. The germline CDR1 and CDR2 sequences are MNHEY and SVGEGT. The CDR3 consists of 14 residues. The CDR3 nucleotides are TGTGCCAGCAGTGAGAATGCAGGGGACGAGACCCAGTACTTC. Its translation is CASSENAGDETQYF.

As concerns this clone: Other DNA sequences in the same sample also yield this CDR3. The rearrangement joins TRBV30 to TRBJ1-2; D not resolved. Germline CDR1 GTSNPN, CDR2 SVGIG (reference sequence). This CDR3 is built from 12 residues. Trimming took 2 bases from V and 4 from J, leaving 8 bases between them. The CDR3 bases are TGTGCCTGGAGTAGGCAGTCCTATGGCTACACCTTC. This codes for CAWSRQSYGYTF.

There are a few counts of this clone. The chain recombines TRBV6-5 with TRBJ1-1; D possibly corresponds to TRBD1 (5 bases). Germline values: CDR1 MNHEY, CDR2 SVGAGI. V dropped 6 bases and J dropped 6 bases, with 14 bases sitting between them. The CDR3 loop spans 13 amino acids. This chain's CDR3 is CASRDGTLPEAFF. In DNA, the CDR3 is TGTGCCAGCAGGGATGGGACTCTCCCTGAAGCTTTCTTT.